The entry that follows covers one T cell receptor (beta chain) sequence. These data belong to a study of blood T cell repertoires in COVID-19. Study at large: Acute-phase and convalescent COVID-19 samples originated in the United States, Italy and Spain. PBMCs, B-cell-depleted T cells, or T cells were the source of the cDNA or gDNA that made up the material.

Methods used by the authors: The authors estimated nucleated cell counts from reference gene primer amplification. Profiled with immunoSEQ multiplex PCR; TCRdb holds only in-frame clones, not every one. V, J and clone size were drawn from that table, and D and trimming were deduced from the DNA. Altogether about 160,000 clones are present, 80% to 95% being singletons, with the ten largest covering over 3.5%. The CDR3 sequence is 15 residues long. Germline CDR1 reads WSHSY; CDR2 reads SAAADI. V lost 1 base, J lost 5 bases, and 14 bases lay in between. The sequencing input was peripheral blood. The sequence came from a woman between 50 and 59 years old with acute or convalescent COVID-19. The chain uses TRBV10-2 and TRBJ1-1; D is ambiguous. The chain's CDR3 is CASSEWAIFGTEAFF. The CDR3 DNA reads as TGCGCCAGCAGTGAGTGGGCGATCTTTGGGACTGAAGCTTTCTTT.